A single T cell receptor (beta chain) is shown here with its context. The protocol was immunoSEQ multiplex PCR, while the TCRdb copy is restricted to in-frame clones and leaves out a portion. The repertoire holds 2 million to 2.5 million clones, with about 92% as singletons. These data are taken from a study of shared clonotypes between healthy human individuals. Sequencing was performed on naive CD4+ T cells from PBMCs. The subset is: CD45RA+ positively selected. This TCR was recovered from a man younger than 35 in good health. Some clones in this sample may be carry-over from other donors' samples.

Written as DNA, the CDR3 is TGCGCCAGCAGCCAGCAGGAACCGGGCCAAGGGTGGATCATCTACGAGCAGTACTTC. Its protein product is CASSQQEPGQGWIIYEQYF. V gene TRBV4-1 combines with J gene TRBJ2-7; D gene unclear. V was cut by 3 bases and J by 3 bases, with 27 bases left in between. The CDR3 extends over 19 amino acids. Per the germline V gene, CDR1 is MGHRA and CDR2 is YSYEKL.